This TCR beta chain is drawn from a study of shared clonotypes between healthy human individuals. Study-wide background: Those who served as donors were a couple of women and three men between the ages of 18 and 49. Study observations and caveats: Only blood was sampled; tissue repertoires likely differ. Although depth was large, rarefaction showed that sequencing of the sorted subsets was incomplete.

Concerning this clone itself: Its antigen is not known. Other DNA sequences within the sample encode an identical CDR3.

Trimming took 3 bases from V and 5 from J; bases not matched to a gene: 0. The CDR3 has 13 residues. The germline V gene encodes CDR1 MRHNA and CDR2 SNTAGT. It was across several immunoSEQ plates that each subset's genomic DNA was evenly split. Profiled with immunoSEQ multiplex PCR; TCRdb holds only in-frame clones, not every one. The data contain some 1 million clones, about 80% of them singletons. The V gene is TRBV6-4, the J gene TRBJ2-2; 7 nucleotides align to TRBD1. The sequence was collected from a man between 18 and 29 years old in good health. Sample: memory CD4+ T cells sorted from blood. This sample's subset: CD45RA-negative fraction. In DNA, the CDR3 is TGTGCCAGCAGTGAACAGGGGACCGGGGAGCTGTTTTTT. It specifies CASSEQGTGELFF.